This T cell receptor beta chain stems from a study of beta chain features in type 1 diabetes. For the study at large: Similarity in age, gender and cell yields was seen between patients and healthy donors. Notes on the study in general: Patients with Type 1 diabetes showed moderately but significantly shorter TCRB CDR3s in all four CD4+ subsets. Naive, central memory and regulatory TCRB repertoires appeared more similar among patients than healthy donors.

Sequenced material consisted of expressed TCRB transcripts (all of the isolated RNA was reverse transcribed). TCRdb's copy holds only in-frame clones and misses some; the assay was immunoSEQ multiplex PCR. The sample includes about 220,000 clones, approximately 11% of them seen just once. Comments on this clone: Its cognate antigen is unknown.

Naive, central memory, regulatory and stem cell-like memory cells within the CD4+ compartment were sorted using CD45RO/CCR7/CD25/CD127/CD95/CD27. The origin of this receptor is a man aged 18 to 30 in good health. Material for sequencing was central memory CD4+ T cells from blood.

CDR3 DNA sequence: TGTGCCTGGAGATCCGGCAGGGCGAGGTATGGCTACACCTTC. The encoded protein is CAWRSGRARYGYTF. The chain employs TRBV30 and TRBJ1-2; tentative D call: TRBD1 (5 bases). The CDR3 length is 14 residues. CDR1 GTSNPN and CDR2 SVGIG come from the germline V gene (reference sequence). V lost 3 bases and J lost 5, with 16 bases in between. Full variable domain (rest looked up from reference TRBV30 and TRBJ1-2): SQTIHQWPATLVQPVGSPLSLECTVEGTSNPNLYWYRQAAGRGLQLLFYSVGIGQISSEVPQNLSASRPQDRQFILSSKKLLLSDSGFYLCAWRSGRARYGYTFGSGTRLTVV.